This T cell receptor beta chain was observed in a study of blood T cell repertoires in COVID-19. For the study at large: Samples came from the United States, Italy and Spain, spanning acute and convalescent COVID-19. In each case, the material was cDNA or gDNA derived from T cells, B-cell-depleted T cells, or PBMCs.

CDR3 length equals 12 residues. From germline, CDR1 is SEHNR and CDR2 FQNEAQ (reference sequence). The V gene lost 3 bases and the J gene lost 7 bases, with 7 bases spanning the gap. Source study methods: Cell counts per sample came from amplifying reference gene primers. Here immunoSEQ multiplex PCR was the method, and the copy in TCRdb shows in-frame clones only, minus some. V and J calls and clone size come straight from that table; D and trimming were deduced from the DNA. The data show about 73,000 clones, roughly nine tenths seen once. The clonotype originates from an elderly man with acute or convalescent COVID-19. The V and J genes are TRBV7-9 and TRBJ2-1; a possible D gene is TRBD2 (5 bases). Sequenced sample: peripheral blood. Written as DNA, the CDR3 is TGTGCCAGCAGCTTGAGGAGGAATGAGCAGTTCTTC. The encoded protein is CASSLRRNEQFF.